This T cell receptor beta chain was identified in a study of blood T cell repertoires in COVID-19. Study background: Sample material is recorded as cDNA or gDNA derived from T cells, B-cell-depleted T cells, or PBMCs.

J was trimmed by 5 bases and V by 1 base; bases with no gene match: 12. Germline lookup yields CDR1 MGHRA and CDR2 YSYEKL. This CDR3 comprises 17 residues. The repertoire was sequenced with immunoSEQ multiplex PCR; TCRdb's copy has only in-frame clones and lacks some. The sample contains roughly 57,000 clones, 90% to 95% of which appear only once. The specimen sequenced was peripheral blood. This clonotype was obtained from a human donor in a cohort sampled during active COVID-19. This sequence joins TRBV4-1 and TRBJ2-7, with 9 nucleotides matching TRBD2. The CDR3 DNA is TGCGCCAGCAGCCAAGGGTCAGTCGGGACTAGCTTCCACGAGCAGTACTTC. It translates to CASSQGSVGTSFHEQYF.